A single sample is the source of the 21 T cell receptor beta chains below, sequenced in a study of cytomegalovirus exposure and HLA in healthy donors. 60 Vbeta and 13 Jbeta primers were used in PCR. Produced via immunoSEQ multiplex PCR; TCRdb's table is partial and in-frame only. The table lists over 250,000 clones, under 80% of them singletons. The sample consisted of PBMCs. Receptors were obtained from a female donor in good health and CMV-seronegative.

The chain combines TRBV30 with TRBJ2-7; TRBD1 aligns across 7 bases. Losses at the gene ends were 3 bases for V and 0 bases for J; bases not matched to a gene: 5. Germline CDR1 is GTSNPN and CDR2 is SVGIG (reference sequence). The CDR3 loop spans 14 amino acids. CDR3 in amino acids: CAWRDRSFSYEQYF. The DNA of the CDR3 is TGTGCCTGGAGGGACAGGTCCTTCTCCTACGAGCAGTACTTC.

Only a few counts were recorded for this clone. The chain uses TRBV10-3 and TRBJ1-5; 7 positions agree with TRBD1. Germline V gene sequence: CDR1 ENHRY, CDR2 SYGVKD. With V trimmed by 10 bases and J by 7 bases, 10 bases remained unmatched. The CDR3 has 13 amino acids. Here the CDR3 reads CATTDRESQPQHF. CDR3 nucleotides: TGTGCCACTACTGACAGGGAGTCACAGCCCCAGCATTTT.

The chain combines TRBV5-4 with TRBJ1-3; the D gene is possibly TRBD1 (6 bases). Trimming stripped 0 bases from V and 2 bases from J, with 15 bases between. CDR3 size: 17 residues. The V gene's germline CDR1 is SGHNT and CDR2 YYREEE (reference sequence). Here the CDR3 reads CASSLEGRGTAGNTIYF. The CDR3 coding sequence is TGTGCCAGCAGCTTGGAGGGCAGGGGAACAGCTGGAAACACCATATATTTT.

The chain uses TRBV28 and TRBJ2-5; TRBD2 matches at 7 bases. Germline loops: CDR1 MDHEN, CDR2 SYDVKM. Trimming cost V 7 bases and J 5 bases; bases outside gene matches: 4. CDR3 length: 12 residues. The CDR3 DNA reads TGTGCCAGCACGGGAGGACGGGAGACCCAGTACTTC. Translation: CASTGGRETQYF. The full variable domain, rest sourced from reference TRBV28 and TRBJ2-5, is DVKVTQSSRYLVKRTGEKVFLECVQDMDHENMFWYRQDPGLGLRLIYFSYDVKMKEKGDIPEGYSVSREKKERFSLILESASTNQTSMYLCASTGGRETQYFGPGTRLLVL.

V is TRBV27 and J is TRBJ1-1; D is undetermined. In germline, CDR1 is MNHEY, CDR2 SMNVEV (reference sequence). The CDR3 has 15 residues. Deletions cut 5 bases from V and 1 base from J, with 14 bases between. CDR3 sequence reads: CASSPSWRRNTEAFF. The CDR3 DNA follows: TGTGCCAGCAGTCCCTCTTGGCGGAGGAACACTGAAGCTTTCTTT.

This chain joins TRBV7-9 and TRBJ1-2; the match to TRBD1 covers 10 bases. CDR3 length equals 16 residues. In germline, CDR1 is SEHNR, CDR2 FQNEAQ (reference sequence). J was trimmed by 4 bases and V by 4 bases; bases with no gene match: 9. The CDR3 loop reads CASSSSGQGITYGYTF. CDR3 coding DNA: TGTGCCAGCAGCTCCTCGGGACAGGGGATAACCTATGGCTACACCTTC.

The chain joins TRBV2 to TRBJ1-2; 7 nucleotides line up with TRBD1. Looked up from germline, CDR1 is SNHLY and CDR2 is FYNNEI. CDR3 length: 15 amino acids. V lost 5 bases and J lost 2; bases outside the gene matches: 8. The CDR3 protein is CASSRDRVKNYGYTF. The CDR3 DNA sequence: TGTGCCAGCAGTAGAGACAGGGTAAAAAACTATGGCTACACCTTC.

This CDR3 is CASTGGLAGGEQFF. The CDR3 DNA follows: TGCGCCAGCACGGGGGGACTAGCGGGAGGAGAGCAGTTCTTC. The gene calls are TRBV5-1 and TRBJ2-1; 15 bases fit TRBD2. Germline lookup yields CDR1 SGHRS and CDR2 YFSETQ. V gave up 6 bases and J gave up 10 bases; unmatched junction bases: 5. The CDR3 consists of 14 residues. The full variable domain, its missing parts supplied by reference TRBV5-1 and TRBJ2-1, is KAGVTQTPRYLIKTRGQQVTLSCSPISGHRSVSWYQQTPGQGLQFLFEYFSETQRNKGNFPGRFSGRQFSNSRSEMNVSTLELGDSALYLCASTGGLAGGEQFFGPGTRLTVL.

The rearrangement uses TRBV5-1 and TRBJ2-7; 8 bases are shared with TRBD1. Losses at the gene ends were 4 bases for V and 4 bases for J; bases not matched to a gene: 13. In germline, CDR1 is SGHRS, CDR2 YFSETQ. This CDR3 is 16 amino acids long. CDR3 loop: CASSRDSNRGKYEQYF. The CDR3, as DNA: TGCGCCAGCAGCCGCGACTCCAACAGGGGGAAATACGAGCAGTACTTC.

This chain links TRBV5-1 with TRBJ1-2; a weak D match, TRBD1 (6 bases). Trimming took off 0 bases at V and 6 bases at J, with 12 bases between the two ends. Germline V CDR1 and CDR2: SGHRS, YFSETQ. The CDR3 consists of 14 residues. CDR3: CASSLAQGTHGYTF. The CDR3 DNA reads TGCGCCAGCAGCTTGGCCCAGGGGACGCATGGCTACACCTTC.

V is TRBV7-3 and J is TRBJ1-2; D unresolved. V was trimmed by 1 base and J by 0 bases, leaving 6 bases between them. This CDR3 has 14 amino acids. Germline CDR1 reads SGHTA; CDR2 reads FQGTGA. CDR3 sequence reads: CASSLNPANYGYTF. For the CDR3, the DNA is TGTGCCAGCAGCTTAAACCCAGCTAACTATGGCTACACCTTC.

The chain links TRBV19 to TRBJ2-7; D gene uncertain. The CDR3 totals 14 residues. Germline V CDR1 and CDR2: LNHDA, SQIVND (reference sequence). Trimming stripped 6 bases from V and 0 bases from J, with 12 bases between. The CDR3 loop reads CASSPALSSYEQYF. CDR3 DNA: TGTGCCAGTAGCCCCGCCCTGAGCTCCTACGAGCAGTACTTC.

The J gene is TRBJ2-7, the V gene TRBV19, with TRBD1 matching over 7 bases. This CDR3 has 14 residues. Per germline, CDR1 LNHDA and CDR2 SQIVND (reference sequence). J lost 4 bases, V lost 5 bases, and 8 bases had no gene match. The chain's CDR3 is CASSARQGMYEQYF. The CDR3 nucleotides are TGTGCCAGTAGTGCAAGACAGGGTATGTACGAGCAGTACTTC. Full variable domain (remainder filled in from reference TRBV19 and TRBJ2-7): DGGITQSPKYLFRKEGQNVTLSCEQNLNHDAMYWYRQDPGQGLRLIYYSQIVNDFQKGDIAEGYSVSREKKESFPLTVTSAQKNPTAFYLCASSARQGMYEQYFGPGTRLTVT.

This chain joins TRBV6-4 and TRBJ1-5, with TRBD1 matching 11 bases. The ends lost 3 bases at V and 6 bases at J; junction bases unmatched: 4. The CDR3 runs to 15 residues. Per the germline V gene, CDR1 is MRHNA and CDR2 is SNTAGT. This CDR3 reads CASSEHGTGGQPQHF. In DNA, the CDR3 is TGTGCCAGCAGTGAACACGGGACAGGGGGTCAGCCCCAGCATTTT.

In nucleotides, the CDR3 is TGCGCCAGCAGCTTGATGCGGGTCACCTCCTACGAGCAGTACTTC. This encodes CASSLMRVTSYEQYF. The chain links TRBV5-1 to TRBJ2-7, with D maybe TRBD2 (5 bases). CDR3 length: 15 residues. V gave up 1 base and J gave up 0 bases, with 11 bases separating them. CDR1 SGHRS and CDR2 YFSETQ come from the germline V gene.

This chain uses TRBV18 with TRBJ1-4, with 9 bases aligning to TRBD1. This CDR3 has 15 residues. V gave up 2 bases and J gave up 5 bases; unmatched junction bases: 3. Germline CDR1 is KGHSH and CDR2 is LQKENI. CDR3 bases: TGTGCCAGCTCACCAAGGACAGGGGAAAATGAAAAACTGTTTTTT. This encodes CASSPRTGENEKLFF.

This clone showed up just a few times. V and J are TRBV30 and TRBJ2-3; D remains ambiguous. The CDR3 covers 12 residues. V lost 2 bases to trimming and J lost 1 base, with 4 bases between them. Looked up from germline, CDR1 is GTSNPN and CDR2 is SVGIG (reference sequence). CDR3 sequence: CAWSQGTDTQYF. The DNA of the CDR3 is TGTGCCTGGAGTCAGGGCACAGATACGCAGTATTTT.

The genes are TRBV7-9 and TRBJ1-2; 7 nucleotides line up with TRBD1. There are 18 residues in the CDR3. Germline CDR1 is SEHNR and CDR2 is FQNEAQ (reference sequence). The junction had 28 bases not matched to a gene; V was cut back by 7 bases and J by 11 bases. In DNA form, the CDR3 reads TGTGCCAGCACCCGACCTCAGGGACAGCTGGAGCGAAAACCAGGGTACACCTTC. The encoded protein is CASTRPQGQLERKPGYTF.

The V call is TRBV30, the J call TRBJ2-7; D not certain. The CDR3 runs to 15 residues. Trimming removed 0 bases from V and 0 bases from J, with 12 bases in between. Germline CDR1 and CDR2: GTSNPN and SVGIG (reference sequence). CDR3 loop: CAWSVYPGFSYEQYF. The CDR3 DNA reads TGTGCCTGGAGTGTATATCCAGGTTTCTCCTACGAGCAGTACTTC.

In regard to this clone: Distinct nucleotide sequences in the sample also encode this CDR3. The CDR3 DNA reads TGTGCCAGCAGCTTGGACAGGGATCAGCCCCAGCATTTT. Translated: CASSLDRDQPQHF. The V gene is TRBV5-4, the J gene TRBJ1-5; D perhaps matches TRBD1 (6 bases). The CDR3 runs 13 residues. The germline V and J ends were trimmed by 0 bases and 5 bases, with 6 bases remaining between them. Germline V lookup: CDR1 SGHNT, CDR2 YYREEE (reference sequence). Based on the CDR3 plus reference TRBV5-4 and TRBJ1-5, the full variable domain is ETGVTQSPTHLIKTRGQQVTLRCSSQSGHNTVSWYQQALGQGPQFIFQYYREEENGRGNFPPRFSGLQFPNYSSELNVNALELDDSALYLCASSLDRDQPQHFGDGTRLSIL.

J is TRBJ2-1 and V is TRBV2; D ambiguous. V gave up 1 base and J gave up 0 bases, with 4 bases separating them. The CDR3 totals 14 residues. The germline V gene encodes CDR1 SNHLY and CDR2 FYNNEI. The CDR3 DNA follows: TGTGCCAGCAGTGAAGGCTACTCCTACAATGAGCAGTTCTTC. Protein product: CASSEGYSYNEQFF.